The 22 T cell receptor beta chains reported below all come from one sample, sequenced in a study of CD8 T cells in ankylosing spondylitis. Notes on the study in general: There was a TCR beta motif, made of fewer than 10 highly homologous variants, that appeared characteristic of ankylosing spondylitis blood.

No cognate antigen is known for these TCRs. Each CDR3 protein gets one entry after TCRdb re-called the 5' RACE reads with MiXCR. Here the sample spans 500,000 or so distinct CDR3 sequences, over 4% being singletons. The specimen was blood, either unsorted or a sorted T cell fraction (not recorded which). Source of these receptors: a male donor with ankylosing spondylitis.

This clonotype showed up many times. As DNA, the CDR3 is TGTGCCAGCAGGAGGGGTTTCGCCTCCTATAATTCACCCCTCCACTTT. Residues: CASRRGFASYNSPLHF. The chain has TRBV27 and TRBJ1-6; TRBD1 is a possible D gene (5 bases). The CDR3 is 16 residues long. The germline gives CDR1 MNHEY, CDR2 SMNVEV (reference sequence). The ends were cut back, 6 bases at V and 0 bases at J, with 12 bases in the middle.

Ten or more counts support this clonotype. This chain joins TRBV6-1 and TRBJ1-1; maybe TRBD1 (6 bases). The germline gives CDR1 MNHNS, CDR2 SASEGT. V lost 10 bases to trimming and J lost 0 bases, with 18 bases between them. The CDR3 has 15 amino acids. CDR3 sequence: CATGGGRSMNTEAFF. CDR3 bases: TGTGCCACCGGGGGGGGGCGGAGTATGAACACTGAAGCTTTCTTT.

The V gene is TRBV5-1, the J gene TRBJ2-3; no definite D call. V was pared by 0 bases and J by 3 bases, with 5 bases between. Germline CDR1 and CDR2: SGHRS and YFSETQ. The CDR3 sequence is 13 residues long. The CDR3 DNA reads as TGCGCCAGCAGCTTGGTCCGTACAGATACGCAGTATTTT. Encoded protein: CASSLVRTDTQYF.

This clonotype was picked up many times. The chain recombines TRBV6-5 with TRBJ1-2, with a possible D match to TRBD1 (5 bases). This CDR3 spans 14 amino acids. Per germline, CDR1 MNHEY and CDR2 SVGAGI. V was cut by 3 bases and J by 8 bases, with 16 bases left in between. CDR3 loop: CASSYSGAQNGYTF. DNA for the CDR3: TGTGCCAGCAGTTATTCCGGGGCACAGAACGGCTACACCTTC.

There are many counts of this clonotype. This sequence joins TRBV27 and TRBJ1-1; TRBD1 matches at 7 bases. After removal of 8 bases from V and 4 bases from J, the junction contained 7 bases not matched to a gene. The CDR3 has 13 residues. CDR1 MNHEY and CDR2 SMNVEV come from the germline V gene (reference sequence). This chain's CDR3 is CASRDRSRTEAFF. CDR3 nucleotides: TGTGCCAGCCGGGACAGATCTCGCACTGAAGCTTTCTTT.

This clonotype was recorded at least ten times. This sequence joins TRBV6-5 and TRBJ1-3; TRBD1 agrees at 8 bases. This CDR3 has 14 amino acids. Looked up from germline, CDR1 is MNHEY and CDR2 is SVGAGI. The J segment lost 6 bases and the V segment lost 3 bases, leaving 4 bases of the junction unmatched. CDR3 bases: TGTGCCAGCAGTTATCGGGACAGGTTAAACACCATATATTTT. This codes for CASSYRDRLNTIYF.

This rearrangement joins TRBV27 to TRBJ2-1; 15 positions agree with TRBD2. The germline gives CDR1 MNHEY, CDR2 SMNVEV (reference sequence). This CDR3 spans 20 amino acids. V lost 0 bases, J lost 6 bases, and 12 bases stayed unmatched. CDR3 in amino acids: CASSLSPGLAGGPGRNEQFF. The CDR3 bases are TGTGCCAGCAGTTTATCGCCCGGACTAGCGGGAGGGCCGGGACGCAATGAGCAGTTCTTC.

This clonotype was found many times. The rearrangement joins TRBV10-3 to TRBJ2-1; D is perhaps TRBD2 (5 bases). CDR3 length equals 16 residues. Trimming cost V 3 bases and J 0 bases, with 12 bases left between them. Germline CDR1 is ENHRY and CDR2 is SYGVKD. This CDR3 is CAISERGLVSYNEQFF. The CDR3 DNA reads TGTGCCATCAGTGAACGAGGACTGGTCTCCTACAATGAGCAGTTCTTC.

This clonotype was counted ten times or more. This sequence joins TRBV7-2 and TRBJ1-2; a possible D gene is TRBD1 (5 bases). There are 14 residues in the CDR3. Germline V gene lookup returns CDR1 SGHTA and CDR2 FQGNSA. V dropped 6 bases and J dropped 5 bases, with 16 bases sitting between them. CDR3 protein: CASRRAGGNYGYTF. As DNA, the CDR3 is TGTGCCAGCAGGCGGGCCGGGGGAAATTATGGCTACACCTTC.

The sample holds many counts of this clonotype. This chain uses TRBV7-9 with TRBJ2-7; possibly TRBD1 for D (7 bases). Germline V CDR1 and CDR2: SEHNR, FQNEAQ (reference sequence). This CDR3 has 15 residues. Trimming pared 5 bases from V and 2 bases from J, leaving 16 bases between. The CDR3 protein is CASSRLRGETYEQYF. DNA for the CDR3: TGTGCCAGCAGCCGCCTCAGGGGGGAAACCTACGAGCAGTACTTC.

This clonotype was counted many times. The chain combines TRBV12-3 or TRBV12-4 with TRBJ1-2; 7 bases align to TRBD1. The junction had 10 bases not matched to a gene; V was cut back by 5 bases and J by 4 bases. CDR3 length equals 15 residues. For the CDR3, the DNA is TGTGCCAGCAGTAAGCCGAACCGGGACAGCTATGGCTACACCTTC. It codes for CASSKPNRDSYGYTF.

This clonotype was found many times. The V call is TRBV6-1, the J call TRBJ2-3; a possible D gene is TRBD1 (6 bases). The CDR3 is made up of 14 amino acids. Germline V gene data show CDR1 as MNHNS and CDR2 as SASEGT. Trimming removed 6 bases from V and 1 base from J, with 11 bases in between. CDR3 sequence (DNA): TGTGCCAGCAGAAAGGGACACCGCACAGATACGCAGTATTTT. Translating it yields CASRKGHRTDTQYF.

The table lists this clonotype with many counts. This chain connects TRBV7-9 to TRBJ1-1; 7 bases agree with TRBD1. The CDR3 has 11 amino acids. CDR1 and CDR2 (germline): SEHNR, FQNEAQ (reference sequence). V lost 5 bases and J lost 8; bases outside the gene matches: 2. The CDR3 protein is CASSRDREAFF. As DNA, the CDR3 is TGTGCCAGCAGCCGGGACAGAGAAGCTTTCTTT.

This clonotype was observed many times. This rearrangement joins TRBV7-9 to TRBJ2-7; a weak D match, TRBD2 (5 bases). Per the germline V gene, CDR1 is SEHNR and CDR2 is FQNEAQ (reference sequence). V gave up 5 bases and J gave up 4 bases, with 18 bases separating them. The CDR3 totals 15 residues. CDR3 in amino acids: CASSLRSSNPYEQYF. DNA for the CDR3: TGTGCCAGCAGCCTTCGATCTAGCAATCCTTACGAGCAGTACTTC. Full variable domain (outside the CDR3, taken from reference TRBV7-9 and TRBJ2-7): DTGVSQNPRHKITKRGQNVTFRCDPISEHNRLYWYRQTLGQGPEFLTYFQNEAQLEKSRLLSDRFSAERPKGSFSTLEIQRTEQGDSAMYLCASSLRSSNPYEQYFGPGTRLTVT.

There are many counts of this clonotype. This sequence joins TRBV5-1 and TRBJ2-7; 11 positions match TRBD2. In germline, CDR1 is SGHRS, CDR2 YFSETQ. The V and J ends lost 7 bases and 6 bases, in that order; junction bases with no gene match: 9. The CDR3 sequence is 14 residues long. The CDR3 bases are TGCGCCAGCGAGAGGGGGACTAGCGGTACCGAGCAGTACTTC. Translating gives CASERGTSGTEQYF.

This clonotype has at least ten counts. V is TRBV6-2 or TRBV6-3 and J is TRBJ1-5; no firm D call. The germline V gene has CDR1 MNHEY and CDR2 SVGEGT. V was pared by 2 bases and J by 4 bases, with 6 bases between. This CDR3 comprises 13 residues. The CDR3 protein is CASSYVGNQPQHF. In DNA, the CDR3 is TGTGCCAGCAGTTACGTGGGAAATCAGCCCCAGCATTTT.

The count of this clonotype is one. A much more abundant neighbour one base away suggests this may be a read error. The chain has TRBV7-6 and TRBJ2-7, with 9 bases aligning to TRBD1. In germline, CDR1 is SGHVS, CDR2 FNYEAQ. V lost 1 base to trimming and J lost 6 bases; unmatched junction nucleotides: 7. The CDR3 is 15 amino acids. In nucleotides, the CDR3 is TGTGCCAGCAGCTTAGACCATGGACAGGGGAGCGAGCAGTACTTC. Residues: CASSLDHGQGSEQYF.

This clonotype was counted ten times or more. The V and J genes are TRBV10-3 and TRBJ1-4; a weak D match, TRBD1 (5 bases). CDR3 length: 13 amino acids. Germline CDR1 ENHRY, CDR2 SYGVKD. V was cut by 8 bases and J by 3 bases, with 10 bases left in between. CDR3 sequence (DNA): TGTGCCATCGGGGGAGTAGCTAATGAAAAACTGTTTTTT. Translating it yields CAIGGVANEKLFF.

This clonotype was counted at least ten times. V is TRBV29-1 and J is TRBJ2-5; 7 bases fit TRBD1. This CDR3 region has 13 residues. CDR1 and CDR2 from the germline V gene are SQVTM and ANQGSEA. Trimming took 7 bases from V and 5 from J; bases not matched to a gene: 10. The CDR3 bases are TGCAGCGGGGGCAGGGGGTCGGTGGAGACCCAGTACTTC. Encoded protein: CSGGRGSVETQYF.

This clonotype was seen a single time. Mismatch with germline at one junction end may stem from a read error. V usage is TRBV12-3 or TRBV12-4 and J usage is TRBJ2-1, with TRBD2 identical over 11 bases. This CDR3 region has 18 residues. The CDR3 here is CASVWGNSGRARINEQLF. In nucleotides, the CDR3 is TGTGCCAGCGTGTGGGGAAATAGCGGGAGGGCCAGGATCAATGAGCAGCTCTTC.

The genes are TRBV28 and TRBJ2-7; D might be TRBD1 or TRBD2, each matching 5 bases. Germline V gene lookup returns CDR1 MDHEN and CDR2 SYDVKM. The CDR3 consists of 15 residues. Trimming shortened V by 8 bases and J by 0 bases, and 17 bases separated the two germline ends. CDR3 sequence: CASATYGDLSYEQYF. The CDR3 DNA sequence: TGTGCCAGCGCTACCTATGGGGACCTCTCCTACGAGCAGTACTTC.

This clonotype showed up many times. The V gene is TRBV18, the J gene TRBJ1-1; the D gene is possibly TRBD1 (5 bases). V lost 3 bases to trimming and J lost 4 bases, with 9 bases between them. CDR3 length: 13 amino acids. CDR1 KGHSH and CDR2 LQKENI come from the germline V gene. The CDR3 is CASSPNGGTEAFF. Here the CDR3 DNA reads TGTGCCAGCTCACCTAATGGGGGCACTGAAGCTTTCTTT.